This T cell receptor (beta chain) was found in a study of CD8+ T cells in alopecia areata. Study-level results: Normal scalp had lower clonality than lesional scalp, with alopecia totalis/universalis lesions showing this most strongly. Although TCR sharing was seen in mice, sharing across patients was less clear, possibly for HLA-related reasons.

RNA extraction was followed by reverse transcription into cDNA, which acted as the sequencing template. Produced via immunoSEQ multiplex PCR; TCRdb's table is partial and in-frame only. The sample holds roughly 250,000 clones, approximately 61% seen once. This clone was detected only a few times. Its antigen is not known. CDR1 is LNHNV and CDR2 is YYDKDF in the germline V gene (reference sequence). J was trimmed by 0 bases and V by 1 base; bases with no gene match: 11. The CDR3 contains 18 residues. The sequence derives from a human donor with alopecia areata. This chain uses TRBV15 with TRBJ2-5; TRBD1 matches 7 bases. The specimen comprised CD4+ T cells sorted from blood, sampled at week 0. The CDR3: CATSRVWPGQSYQETQYF. For the CDR3, the DNA is TGTGCCACCAGCAGAGTTTGGCCGGGACAGTCGTACCAAGAGACCCAGTACTTC.